The source of this T cell receptor (beta chain) is a study of T cells in Graves' hyperthyroidism and ophthalmopathy. In the study overall: Staff took peripheral blood when the initial diagnosis was made, before any treatment began.

The V gene end was trimmed by 3 bases and the J gene end by 8 bases; junction bases not matched to a gene: 7. CDR3 length equals 14 residues. Per the germline V gene, CDR1 is KGHSH and CDR2 is LQKENI. RNA transcripts served as the template for amplifying TCR beta CDR3 regions. Carried out on the TCR CDR3, a first-round RT-PCR used the HTBI primer set. TCRdb independently ran MiXCR on the multiplex PCR reads; one entry per CDR3 protein. Of about 610,000 distinct CDR3 sequences detected, roughly 16% appear once; the ten largest clones hold roughly 3%. This clonotype was picked up many times. Sequencing was carried out using blood. V is TRBV18 and J is TRBJ1-2; 9 nucleotides agree with TRBD1. This clonotype was obtained from a middle-aged woman with Graves' ophthalmopathy. This chain's CDR3 is CASSPTFDRGGYTF. In DNA form, the CDR3 reads TGTGCCAGCTCACCTACCTTCGACAGGGGGGGCTACACCTTC.